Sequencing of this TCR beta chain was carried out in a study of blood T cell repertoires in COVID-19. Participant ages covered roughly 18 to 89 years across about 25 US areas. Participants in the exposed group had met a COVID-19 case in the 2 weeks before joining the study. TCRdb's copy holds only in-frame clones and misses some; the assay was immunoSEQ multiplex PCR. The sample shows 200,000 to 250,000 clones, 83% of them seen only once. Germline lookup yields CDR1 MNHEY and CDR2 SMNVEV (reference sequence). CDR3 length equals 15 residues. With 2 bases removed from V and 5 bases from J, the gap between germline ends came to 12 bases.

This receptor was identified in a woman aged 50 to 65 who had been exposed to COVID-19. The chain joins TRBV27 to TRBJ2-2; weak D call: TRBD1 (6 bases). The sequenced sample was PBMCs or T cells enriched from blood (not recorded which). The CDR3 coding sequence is TGTGCCAGCAGTTTACGACAGGTGGAAACCGGGGAGCTGTTTTTT. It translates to CASSLRQVETGELFF.